The rows below give T cell receptor beta chains drawn from one sample of a study of CD8+ T cells in alopecia areata. This table comes from immunoSEQ multiplex PCR, and its TCRdb copy is limited to in-frame clones, with some not included. The data show some 88,000 clones, around 40% seen once. Specimen: CD8+ T cells sorted from blood, collected at week 24, from a patient treated with tofacitinib. The source is a human donor with alopecia areata. Each CDR3 is given with its conserved first and last residue. Each record gives: V gene, J gene, clone size, D gene, CDR3 DNA, CDR3 protein. D genes are given only for firm matches. Rows may omit the clone size; those that give it use once, few, many or a size class.

TRBV2	TRBJ1-4	.	.	TGTGCCAGCAGTGAAGAAGACAGGATCGAAAAACTGTTTTTT	CASSEEDRIEKLFF
TRBV28	TRBJ2-7	few	.	TGTGCCAGCAGTTTAGGTCGCAGGTACACCTACGAGCAGTACTTC	CASSLGRRYTYEQYF
TRBV28	TRBJ2-5	many	.	TGTGCCAGCACCGACCAGCGAGACCAGTACTTC	CASTDQRDQYF
TRBV30	TRBJ2-1	.	.	TGTGCCTGGACCCTAGGAGGGGTAAACAATGAGCAGTTCTTC	CAWTLGGVNNEQFF
TRBV29-1	TRBJ2-7	.	.	TGCAGCGTACTAGGGCCCGACGAGCAGTACTTC	CSVLGPDEQYF
TRBV29-1	TRBJ2-3	.	.	TGCAGCGTTGAAGAAAACAGGGAGACGCAGTATTTT	CSVEENRETQYF
TRBV30	TRBJ1-1	few	.	TGTGCCTGCCGAATGAGACATCCAGAAGCTTTCTTT	CACRMRHPEAFF
TRBV6-1	TRBJ2-2	few	TRBD2	TGTGCCAGCAGAGCGGGAGGAAACACCGGGGAGCTGTTTTTT	CASRAGGNTGELFF
TRBV2	TRBJ1-2	.	.	TGTGCCAGCAGTGAATGGAGGGACGGCTATGGCTACACCTTC	CASSEWRDGYGYTF
TRBV15	TRBJ2-7	few	TRBD1	TGTGCCACCAGCAGAGATCTAGGGACAGGGAGTCTATACGAGCAGTACTTC	CATSRDLGTGSLYEQYF
TRBV6-1	TRBJ2-1	once	.	TGTGCCACCCGGAGGGGAAGCTCCTACAATGAGCAGTTCTTC	CATRRGSSYNEQFF
TRBV19	TRBJ2-7	.	.	TGTGCCAGTAGTGGGACAGGGGGAATAGCGGGAGGACGAGAGGAGCAGTACTTC	CASSGTGGIAGGREEQYF
TRBV5-1	TRBJ2-7	.	TRBD2	TGCGCCAGCAGCTTGGCCACTAGCGGGATGAGCGAGCAGTACTTC	CASSLATSGMSEQYF
TRBV21-1	TRBJ1-4	.	.	TGTGCCAGCAGCGAGCAGGGGGTCGCTGAAAAACTGTTTTTT	CASSEQGVAEKLFF
TRBV9	TRBJ1-2	.	.	TGTGCCAGCACCACGGGGGAAACTTTTAACTATGGCTACACCTTC	CASTTGETFNYGYTF
TRBV30	TRBJ2-7	.	TRBD2	TGTGCCTGGAGACTAGCGCGTGAGCAGTACTTC	CAWRLAREQYF
TRBV6-1	TRBJ2-7	many	.	TGTGCCAGCAGTGAGTTAACAGGGACCCCCTACGAGCAGTACTTC	CASSELTGTPYEQYF
TRBV2	TRBJ2-5	few	.	TGTGCCAGCAGCCCCCCGGGGGTCCGGACAAAAGAGACCCAGTACTTC	CASSPPGVRTKETQYF
TRBV7-9	TRBJ1-2	.	.	TGTGCCAGCAGCTCCGGTAGATATGGCTACACCTTC	CASSSGRYGYTF
TRBV5-5	TRBJ2-7	few	TRBD2	TGTGCCAGCAGCCCCTCGGGACTAGCGGGAGAATACGAGCAGTACTTC	CASSPSGLAGEYEQYF
TRBV27	TRBJ2-1	.	TRBD2	TGTGCCAGCAGTATAGCGGGAGGCACCTACAATGAGCAGTTCTTC	CASSIAGGTYNEQFF
TRBV27	TRBJ1-4	few	TRBD1	TGTGCCAGCAGTCTCCGGGACAGGGCAGGACTGTTTTTT	CASSLRDRAGLFF
TRBV5-1	TRBJ1-1	.	.	TGCGCCAGCAGCTGGACAGAGATGAACACTGAAGCTTTCTTT	CASSWTEMNTEAFF